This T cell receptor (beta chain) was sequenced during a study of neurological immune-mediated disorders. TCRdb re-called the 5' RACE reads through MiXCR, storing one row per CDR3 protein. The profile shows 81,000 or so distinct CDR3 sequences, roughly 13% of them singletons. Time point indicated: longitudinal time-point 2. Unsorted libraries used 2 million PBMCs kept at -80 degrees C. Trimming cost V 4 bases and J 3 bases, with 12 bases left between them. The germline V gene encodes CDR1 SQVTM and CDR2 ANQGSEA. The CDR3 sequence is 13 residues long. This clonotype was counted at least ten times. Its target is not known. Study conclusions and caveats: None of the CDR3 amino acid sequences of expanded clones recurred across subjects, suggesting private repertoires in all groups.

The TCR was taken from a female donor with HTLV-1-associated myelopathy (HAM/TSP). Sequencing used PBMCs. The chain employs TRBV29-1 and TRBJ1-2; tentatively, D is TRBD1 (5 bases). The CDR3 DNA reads TGCAGCGTTGTAAGGGACGGACACTATGGCTACACCTTC. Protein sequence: CSVVRDGHYGYTF.